This T cell receptor beta chain derives from a study of radiotherapy plus CTLA-4 blockade in lung cancer (dated by TCRdb to 2016 to 2019). Looking at the study overall: Among enrolled patients, approximately 19% had an objective response and roughly 31% reached disease control. What the research found in general, with its limitations: After treatment with radiotherapy and ipilimumab, TCR clones that came from tumors expanded in the peripheral blood. The strongest predictors of response were reported to be early dynamic shifts in blood T cell clones along with a rise in serum interferon-beta following radiation.

V is shortened by 7 bases, J by 0 bases, and the region joining them spans 12 bases. CDR1 MDHEN and CDR2 SYDVKM are derived from the germline V gene. There are 15 amino acids in the CDR3, from cysteine to phenylalanine inclusive. CDR3 DNA only is kept here, 45 bases in frame from base 1. Comment on this clone: Its antigen is not yet known. Base qualities were left out, and no much larger clone turns up one base away.

In this study, focal radiation therapy paired with CTLA-4 blockade (ipilimumab) was tested in patients who had chemo-refractory metastatic non-small-cell lung cancer. The protocol used for the library was the immunoSEQ multiplex PCR assay. The source is immuneACCESS, and TCRdb retained only in-frame sequences with V and J called. Part of the clones is not carried over; for the studies checked, unresolved V genes explain less than half of this, and the remainder is unexplained. The sample data list about 120,000 clones, and 70% to 90% of these were observed just once. 5.5% to 8% of the sample is held by the ten biggest clonotypes.

This clonotype was sampled from a human donor with non-small cell lung cancer that progressed on radiotherapy plus ipilimumab. The material sequenced was peripheral blood, taken from a patient treated with radiotherapy plus ipilimumab. This sequence uses TRBV28 and TRBJ2-2; the best D guess is TRBD1, with 5 bases matching. The CDR3 reads CASTRAGSNTGELFF. The sequenced DNA: TGTGCCAGCACACGGGCAGGGTCGAACACCGGGGAGCTGTTTTTT.